The source of this TCR beta chain is a study of T cells in Graves' hyperthyroidism and ophthalmopathy. Study context: Prior to any treatment, at the point of initial diagnosis, peripheral blood was collected.

Details on this clonotype: Relative to the germline gene, one junction end is altered; a read error may explain this.

A lack of ophthalmopathy progression within 18 months defined stable Graves' hyperthyroidism. Every diagnosis used clinical symptoms, serum thyroxine and TRAb, thyroid ultrasound and orbital computed tomography. Amplified TCR beta CDR3 regions came from RNA transcripts. HTBI primers drove first-round RT-PCR of the TCR CDR3. TCRdb reprocessed the multiplex PCR reads via MiXCR and lists one record per CDR3 protein. The repertoire has about 350,000 distinct CDR3 sequences, over 11% of them found once; the top ten carry approximately 25%. Per germline, CDR1 SGHTA and CDR2 FQGNSA. The CDR3 extends over 13 amino acids.

The rearrangement links TRBV7-2 to TRBJ1-1; D call uncertain. This receptor was taken from a woman under 40 with Graves' hyperthyroidism. Sequenced: blood. The CDR3 bases are TGTGCCAACAGCGGGGAGGGCCACACTGAAGCTTTCTTT. It codes for CANSGEGHTEAFF.